This TCR beta chain was recorded in a study of T-cell reconstitution after alpha-beta-depleted transplantation in children. Study-level results: There were some patients whose high TCRbeta diversity at day 60 came from surviving recipient T cells and thymic progenitors. Several hundred expanded graft clones reportedly gave rise to the alpha-beta T cells present about two months after transplant. Fresh T-cell production supplied most of the T-cell counts and diversity seen one year after transplant.

This clonotype has ten or more counts. Its antigen is currently unknown. The TCRbeta library incorporated unique molecular identifiers. TCRdb analysed the PCR reads with MiXCR anew, one entry per CDR3 protein. Of 670,000 or so distinct CDR3 sequences in the sample, roughly 14% were seen once. V was clipped by 3 bases and J by 2 bases, with 20 bases between them. Per germline, CDR1 SGHTA and CDR2 FQGTGA. The CDR3 is 18 residues long. The chain couples TRBV7-3 to TRBJ2-1; no clear D gene. This clonotype originated in a girl aged 2-9 years with congenital amegakaryocytic thrombocytopenia, due to receive a stem cell transplant. The source was PBMCs, collected before TCRalphabeta/CD19-depleted stem cell transplant. CDR3 in DNA: TGTGCCAGCAGCTTTCGTCCCCTGGCAATCTCGCCCTACAATGAGCAGTTCTTC. Protein: CASSFRPLAISPYNEQFF.